This entry concerns a single T cell receptor beta chain. A junction boundary mismatches the germline segment, possibly from a read error. The record originates from a study of tumor and adjacent non-tumor tissue in lung cancer. Across the study: Patients comprised 12 adenocarcinoma, 2 squamous cell carcinoma and 1 small cell lung cancer. Stage I to III disease affected 9 to 10 men and roughly five women aged about 31 to 85. Samples averaged approximately 3.9 million productive TCRbeta reads each.

This sample's RNA came from whole unsorted tissue. The CDR3 contains 15 residues. Germline V gene sequence: CDR1 KGHDR, CDR2 SFDVKD. TCRbeta libraries were built with three rounds of nested PCR, modified from ARM-PCR. Each CDR3 protein is one row after TCRdb ran MiXCR on the multiplex PCR reads. The sample holds around 140,000 distinct CDR3 sequences, approximately 64% seen once. The V call is TRBV24-1, the J call TRBJ1-1; 9 bases line up with TRBD1. The TCR was taken from a man aged 55 to 70 with small cell lung cancer. Sample: lung tumor tissue. This CDR3 reads CATSDPRDRATEVFF. In DNA form, the CDR3 reads TGTGCCACCAGTGATCCCCGGGACAGGGCCACTGAAGTTTTCTTT.